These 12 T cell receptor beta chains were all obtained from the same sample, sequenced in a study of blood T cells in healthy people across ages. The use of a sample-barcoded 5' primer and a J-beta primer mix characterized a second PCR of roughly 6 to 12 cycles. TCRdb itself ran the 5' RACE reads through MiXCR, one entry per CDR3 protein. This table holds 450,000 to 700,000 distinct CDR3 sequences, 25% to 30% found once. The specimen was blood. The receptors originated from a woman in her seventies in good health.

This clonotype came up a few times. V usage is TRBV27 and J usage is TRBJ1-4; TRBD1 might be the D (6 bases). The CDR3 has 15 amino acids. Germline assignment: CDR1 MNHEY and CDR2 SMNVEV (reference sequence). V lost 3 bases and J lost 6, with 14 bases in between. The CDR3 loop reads CASSFGQGLDEKLFF. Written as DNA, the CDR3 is TGTGCCAGCAGTTTTGGTCAGGGGTTGGATGAAAAACTGTTTTTT. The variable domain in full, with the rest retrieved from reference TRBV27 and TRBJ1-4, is EAQVTQNPRYLITVTGKKLTVTCSQNMNHEYMSWYRQDPGLGLRQIYYSMNVEVTDKGDVPEGYKVSRKEKRNFPLILESPSPNQTSLYFCASSFGQGLDEKLFFGSGTQLSVL.

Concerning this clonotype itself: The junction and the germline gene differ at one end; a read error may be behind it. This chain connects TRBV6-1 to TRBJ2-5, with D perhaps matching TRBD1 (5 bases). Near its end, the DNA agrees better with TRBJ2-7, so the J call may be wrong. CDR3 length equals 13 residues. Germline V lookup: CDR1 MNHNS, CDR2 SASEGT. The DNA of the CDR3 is TGTGCCATCAGTGAACAGGTCGCCTACGAGCAGTACTTC. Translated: CAISEQVAYEQYF.

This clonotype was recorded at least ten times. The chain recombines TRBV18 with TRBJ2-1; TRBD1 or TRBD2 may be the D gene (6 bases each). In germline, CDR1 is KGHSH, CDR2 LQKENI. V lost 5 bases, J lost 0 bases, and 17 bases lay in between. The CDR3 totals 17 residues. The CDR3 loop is CASSALGGGPSYNEQFF. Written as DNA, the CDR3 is TGTGCCAGCTCAGCACTTGGAGGGGGTCCCTCCTACAATGAGCAGTTCTTC.

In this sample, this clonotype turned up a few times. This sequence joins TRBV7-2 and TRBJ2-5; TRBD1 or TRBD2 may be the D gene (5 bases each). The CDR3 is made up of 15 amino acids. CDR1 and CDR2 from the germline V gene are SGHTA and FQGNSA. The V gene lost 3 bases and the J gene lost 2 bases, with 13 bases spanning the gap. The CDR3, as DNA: TGTGCCAGCAGCTTTAGTGGGACCCTACAAGAGACCCAGTACTTC. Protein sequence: CASSFSGTLQETQYF.

The CDR3 DNA is TGTGCCAGCAGTTACTCTGGTCCGGTGGCTGAGCAGTTCTTC. Protein: CASSYSGPVAEQFF. The rearrangement joins TRBV6-2 or TRBV6-3 to TRBJ2-1; D is ambiguous. CDR3 length equals 14 residues. Germline values: CDR1 MNHEY, CDR2 SVGEGT. V was shortened by 0 bases and J by 9 bases, with 12 bases between the two germline ends.

CDR3 region: CASSPGTGGRVTEAFF. The CDR3 DNA reads as TGTGCCAGCAGCCCAGGGACAGGGGGTCGAGTCACTGAAGCTTTCTTT. The chain uses TRBV7-3 and TRBJ1-1, with 11 nucleotides matching TRBD1. V lost 5 bases to trimming and J lost 4 bases; unmatched junction nucleotides: 9. CDR1 and CDR2 from the germline V gene are SGHTA and FQGTGA. The CDR3 covers 16 residues.

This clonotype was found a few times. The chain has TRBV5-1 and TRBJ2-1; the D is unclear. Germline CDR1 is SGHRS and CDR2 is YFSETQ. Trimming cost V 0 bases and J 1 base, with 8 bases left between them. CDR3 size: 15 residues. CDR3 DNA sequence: TGCGCCAGCAGCTTGGACGGTGATTCCTACAATGAGCAGTTCTTC. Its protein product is CASSLDGDSYNEQFF. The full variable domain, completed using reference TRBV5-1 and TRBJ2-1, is KAGVTQTPRYLIKTRGQQVTLSCSPISGHRSVSWYQQTPGQGLQFLFEYFSETQRNKGNFPGRFSGRQFSNSRSEMNVSTLELGDSALYLCASSLDGDSYNEQFFGPGTRLTVL.

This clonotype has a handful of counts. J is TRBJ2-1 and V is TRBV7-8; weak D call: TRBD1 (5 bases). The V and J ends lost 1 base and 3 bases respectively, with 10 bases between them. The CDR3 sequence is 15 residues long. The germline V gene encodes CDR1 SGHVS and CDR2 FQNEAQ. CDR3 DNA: TGTGCCAGCAGCTTAGGTAGGACACTCTACAATGAGCAGTTCTTC. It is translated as CASSLGRTLYNEQFF.

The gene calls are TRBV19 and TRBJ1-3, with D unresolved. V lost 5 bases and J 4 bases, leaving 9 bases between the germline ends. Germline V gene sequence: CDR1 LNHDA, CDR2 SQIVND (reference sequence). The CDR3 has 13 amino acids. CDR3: CASSSKTGNTIYF. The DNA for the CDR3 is TGTGCCAGTAGTTCGAAGACAGGAAACACCATATATTTT. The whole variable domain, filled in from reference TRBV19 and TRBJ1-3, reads DGGITQSPKYLFRKEGQNVTLSCEQNLNHDAMYWYRQDPGQGLRLIYYSQIVNDFQKGDIAEGYSVSREKKESFPLTVTSAQKNPTAFYLCASSSKTGNTIYFGEGSWLTVV.

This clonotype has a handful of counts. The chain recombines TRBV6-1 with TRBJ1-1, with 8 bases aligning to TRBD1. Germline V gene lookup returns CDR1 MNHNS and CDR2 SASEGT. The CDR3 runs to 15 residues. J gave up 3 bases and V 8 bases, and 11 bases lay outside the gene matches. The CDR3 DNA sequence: TGTGCCAGCGGGAGGGGACAGGCCCTAGACACTGAAGCTTTCTTT. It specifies CASGRGQALDTEAFF.

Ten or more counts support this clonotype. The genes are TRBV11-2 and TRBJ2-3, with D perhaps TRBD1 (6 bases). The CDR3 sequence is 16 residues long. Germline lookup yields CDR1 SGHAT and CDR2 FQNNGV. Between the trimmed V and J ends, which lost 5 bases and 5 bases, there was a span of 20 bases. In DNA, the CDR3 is TGTGCCAGCAGCCAAAGAGGAACAGGGAGCGGAGATACGCAGTATTTT. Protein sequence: CASSQRGTGSGDTQYF. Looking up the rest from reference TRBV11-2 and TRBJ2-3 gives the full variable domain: EAGVAQSPRYKIIEKRQSVAFWCNPISGHATLYWYQQILGQGPKLLIQFQNNGVVDDSQLPKDRFSAERLKGVDSTLKIQPAKLEDSAVYLCASSQRGTGSGDTQYFGPGTRLTVL.

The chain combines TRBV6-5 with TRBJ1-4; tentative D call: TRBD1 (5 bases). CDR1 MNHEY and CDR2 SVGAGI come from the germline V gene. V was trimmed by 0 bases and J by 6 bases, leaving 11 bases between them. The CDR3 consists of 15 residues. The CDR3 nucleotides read TGTGCCAGCAGTTACTCGACGTGGGGGGATGAAAAACTGTTTTTT. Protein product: CASSYSTWGDEKLFF.